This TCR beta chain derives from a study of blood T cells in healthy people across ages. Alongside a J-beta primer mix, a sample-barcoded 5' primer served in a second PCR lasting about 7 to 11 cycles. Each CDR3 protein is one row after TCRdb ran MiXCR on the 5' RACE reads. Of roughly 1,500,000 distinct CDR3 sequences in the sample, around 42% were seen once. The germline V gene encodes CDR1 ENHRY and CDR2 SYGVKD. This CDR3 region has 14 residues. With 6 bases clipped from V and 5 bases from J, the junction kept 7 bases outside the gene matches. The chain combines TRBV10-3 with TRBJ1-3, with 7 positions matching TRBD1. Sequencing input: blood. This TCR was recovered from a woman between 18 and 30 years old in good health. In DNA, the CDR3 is TGTGCCATCAGACGACTGACAGGGCGAAACACCATATATTTT. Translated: CAIRRLTGRNTIYF.